These 24 T cell receptor beta chains were all obtained from the same sample, sequenced in a study of T cells in Graves' hyperthyroidism and ophthalmopathy. RNA transcripts provided the source from which TCR beta CDR3 regions were amplified. HTBI primers were the set used in a first-round RT-PCR of the TCR CDR3. TCRdb passed the multiplex PCR reads through MiXCR, listing each CDR3 protein once. Of approximately 380,000 distinct CDR3 sequences listed, over 12% were seen once; the top ten hold over 25%. Material: blood. Receptors originate from a man aged 50 or older with Graves' ophthalmopathy.

This clonotype was seen many times. The V and J genes are TRBV3-1 and TRBJ2-7; D is undetermined. Germline V lookup: CDR1 LGHDT, CDR2 YNNKEL (reference sequence). This CDR3 contains 13 residues. V lost 0 bases and J lost 7, with 10 bases in between. CDR3 coding DNA: TGTGCCAGCAGCCAAGATCTTTGGGGAGAGCAGTACTTC. Its protein product is CASSQDLWGEQYF.

This clonotype was seen a handful of times. V and J are TRBV24-1 and TRBJ2-6; D unclear. The CDR3 contains 20 residues. Trimming removed 0 bases from V and 2 bases from J, with 19 bases in between. Germline assignment: CDR1 KGHDR and CDR2 SFDVKD. CDR3 protein: CATSDLLPEPAGAGANVLTF. CDR3 nucleotides: TGTGCCACCAGTGATTTGCTCCCGGAACCCGCTGGGGCTGGGGCCAACGTCCTGACTTTC.

The chain has TRBV6-1 and TRBJ2-1, with D unclear. Trimming took off 4 bases at V and 6 bases at J, with 4 bases between the two ends. Looked up from germline, CDR1 is MNHNS and CDR2 is SASEGT. This CDR3 spans 11 amino acids. The CDR3 loop is CASSGINEQFF. The CDR3 coding sequence is TGTGCCAGCAGTGGTATCAATGAGCAGTTCTTC.

V and J are TRBV5-1 and TRBJ1-2; perhaps TRBD1 as D (6 bases). Trimming pared 4 bases from V and 2 bases from J, leaving 9 bases between. Per germline, CDR1 SGHRS and CDR2 YFSETQ. The CDR3 extends over 13 amino acids. The CDR3 sequence: CASSEGGNYGYTF. CDR3 nucleotide sequence: TGCGCCAGCAGCGAGGGGGGAAACTATGGCTACACCTTC.

This clonotype was recorded many times. The rearrangement links TRBV20-1 to TRBJ2-5; 9 positions match TRBD2. The CDR3 is 16 amino acids. The V gene end was trimmed by 3 bases and the J gene end by 2 bases; junction bases not matched to a gene: 10. Germline loops: CDR1 DFQATT, CDR2 SNEGSKA (reference sequence). The CDR3 is CSASPLSGSRQETQYF. The DNA of the CDR3 is TGCAGTGCTAGTCCCCTTAGCGGGAGTAGGCAAGAGACCCAGTACTTC.

This clonotype occurred many times. This chain connects TRBV12-3 or TRBV12-4 to TRBJ1-1; D unresolved. The CDR3 spans 13 residues. Trimming removed 3 bases from V and 1 base from J, with 6 bases in between. CDR3 nucleotide sequence: TGTGCCAGCAGTTTCGCCGCGAACACTGAAGCTTTCTTT. Amino acid sequence: CASSFAANTEAFF.

In this sample, this clonotype turned up many times. The rearrangement links TRBV4-1 to TRBJ2-3, with D possibly matching TRBD2 (6 bases). The CDR3 loop spans 15 amino acids. Germline V gene sequence: CDR1 MGHRA, CDR2 YSYEKL. V dropped 3 bases and J dropped 5 bases, with 15 bases sitting between them. DNA for the CDR3: TGCGCCAGCAGCCACTCCGGGACTGGTGGAGATACGCAGTATTTT. Translation gives CASSHSGTGGDTQYF.

This clonotype was counted ten times or more. The V and J genes are TRBV12-3 or TRBV12-4 and TRBJ2-3; weak D call: TRBD2 (5 bases). CDR3 length: 15 amino acids. V lost 2 bases, J lost 5 bases, and 14 bases lay in between. In DNA, the CDR3 is TGTGCCAGCAGTTTATTAAAGAAGGAGGTAGATACGCAGTATTTT. Translating gives CASSLLKKEVDTQYF.

The rearrangement joins TRBV20-1 to TRBJ2-1, with TRBD1 identical over 10 bases. The germline V gene has CDR1 DFQATT and CDR2 SNEGSKA (reference sequence). CDR3 length: 16 amino acids. The CDR3 DNA reads TGCGGTGTAAATCCTCCCCGGGACAGGGGCAATCGGGAGCAGTTCTTC. It yields the protein CGVNPPRDRGNREQFF.

This clonotype was picked up a small number of times. The V and J genes are TRBV12-3 or TRBV12-4 and TRBJ1-4, with D perhaps matching TRBD1 (6 bases). This CDR3 is built from 14 residues. V was trimmed by 6 bases and J by 7 bases, leaving 15 bases between them. As DNA, the CDR3 is TGTGCCAGCAGCCCCTCAGGGGTACGTGAAAAACTGTTTTTT. It yields the protein CASSPSGVREKLFF.

This clonotype has more than one count but fewer than ten. The chain has TRBV28 and TRBJ1-2; D is perhaps TRBD1 (5 bases). The CDR3 spans 14 residues. The V gene lost 8 bases and the J gene lost 1 base, with 14 bases spanning the gap. Germline V CDR1 and CDR2: MDHEN, SYDVKM. This CDR3 reads CASQGEGYNYGYTF. The CDR3 DNA sequence: TGTGCCAGCCAAGGAGAGGGGTATAACTATGGCTACACCTTC.

This clonotype was counted a few times. V usage is TRBV19 and J usage is TRBJ2-1; D may correspond to TRBD1 or TRBD2 (5 bases each). Germline V CDR1 and CDR2: LNHDA, SQIVND (reference sequence). Trimming removed 4 bases at V and 7 bases at J, with 20 bases between. The CDR3 is 16 amino acids. CDR3 loop: CASSKSGTLGRNEQFF. DNA of the CDR3: TGTGCCAGTAGTAAATCCGGGACCTTGGGACGTAATGAGCAGTTCTTC.

This clonotype was detected only a few times. The V and J genes are TRBV29-1 and TRBJ2-7; 8 bases are shared with TRBD2. The germline CDR1 and CDR2 sequences are SQVTM and ANQGSEA. V dropped 6 bases and J dropped 6; count of bases not matched to a gene: 13. The CDR3 consists of 14 residues. This CDR3 is CSVALGTRSSEQYF. In DNA form, the CDR3 reads TGCAGCGTAGCGTTAGGGACTAGATCCAGCGAGCAGTACTTC.

The rearrangement joins TRBV4-1 to TRBJ1-2; D ambiguous. This CDR3 is built from 13 residues. The germline V gene has CDR1 MGHRA and CDR2 YSYEKL. The V gene lost 4 bases and the J gene lost 6 bases, with 12 bases spanning the gap. This CDR3 reads CASSLEVGNGYTF. The CDR3 DNA follows: TGCGCCAGCAGCCTAGAGGTGGGGAATGGCTACACCTTC.

This clonotype was counted at least ten times. The rearrangement joins TRBV7-9 to TRBJ2-3, with 11 positions matching TRBD2. This CDR3 spans 18 amino acids. V shed 3 bases, J shed 2 bases, and the junction held 10 bases outside the gene matches. Germline CDR1 is SEHNR and CDR2 is FQNEAQ (reference sequence). The CDR3 region has the DNA TGTGCCAGCAGCTTCTCCCCCCTAGCGGGAGGCCTCACAGATACGCAGTATTTT. Translating gives CASSFSPLAGGLTDTQYF.

This clonotype was recorded at least ten times. V gene TRBV5-1 combines with J gene TRBJ2-4; TRBD1 matches at 8 bases. Germline CDR1 reads SGHRS; CDR2 reads YFSETQ. Trimming took 5 bases from V and 0 from J; bases not matched to a gene: 4. The CDR3 runs 15 residues. The CDR3 here is CASRRDRLAKNIQYF. In nucleotides, the CDR3 is TGCGCCAGCAGACGGGACAGGCTAGCCAAAAACATTCAGTACTTC. The entire variable domain, with the rest obtained from reference TRBV5-1 and TRBJ2-4, is as follows: KAGVTQTPRYLIKTRGQQVTLSCSPISGHRSVSWYQQTPGQGLQFLFEYFSETQRNKGNFPGRFSGRQFSNSRSEMNVSTLELGDSALYLCASRRDRLAKNIQYFGAGTRLSVL.

At least ten counts were recorded for this clonotype. The V call is TRBV13, the J call TRBJ2-1; TRBD1 agrees at 11 bases. The CDR3 contains 17 residues. V trimming: 4 bases; J trimming: 7 bases; junction bases outside the gene matches: 12. Germline V CDR1 and CDR2: PRHDT, FYEKMQ (reference sequence). The CDR3 DNA follows: TGTGCCAGCAGCTCTACCCAAGCCGGGGACAGGGGGAATGAGCAGTTCTTC. It specifies CASSSTQAGDRGNEQFF.

The gene calls are TRBV19 and TRBJ1-2, with 10 bases identical to TRBD1. Germline V gene lookup returns CDR1 LNHDA and CDR2 SQIVND (reference sequence). Losses at the gene ends were 6 bases for V and 8 bases for J; bases not matched to a gene: 6. There are 13 residues in the CDR3. The CDR3 sequence is CASRMTGGRGYTF. As DNA, the CDR3 is TGTGCCAGTAGGATGACAGGGGGCCGGGGCTACACCTTC.

V usage is TRBV24-1 and J usage is TRBJ2-1; possibly TRBD2 for D (5 bases). The ends were cut back, 9 bases at V and 5 bases at J, with 13 bases in the middle. The germline gives CDR1 KGHDR, CDR2 SFDVKD. This CDR3 comprises 13 residues. The chain's CDR3 is CATREDWNNEQFF. CDR3 nucleotide sequence: TGTGCCACCCGAGAGGACTGGAACAATGAGCAGTTCTTC.

The chain has TRBV5-1 and TRBJ2-3; D call uncertain. CDR3 size: 14 residues. From germline, CDR1 is SGHRS and CDR2 YFSETQ. Trimming pared 1 base from V and 3 bases from J, leaving 9 bases between. The CDR3, as DNA: TGCGCCAGCAGCTTGAGGTGGCTAACAGATACGCAGTATTTT. Protein sequence: CASSLRWLTDTQYF.

This clonotype was picked up many times. The V call is TRBV30, the J call TRBJ2-1; D ambiguous. The CDR3 is 13 residues long. The germline CDR1 and CDR2 sequences are GTSNPN and SVGIG (reference sequence). Trimming shortened V by 0 bases and J by 2 bases, and 5 bases separated the two germline ends. CDR3 bases: TGTGCCTGGAGTGTAGACACCTACAATGAGCAGTTCTTC. It specifies CAWSVDTYNEQFF.

The rearrangement uses TRBV10-2 and TRBJ1-6; 10 bases are a match to TRBD1. Trimming took 6 bases from V and 9 from J; bases not matched to a gene: 8. CDR1 and CDR2 from the germline V gene are WSHSY and SAAADI. CDR3 length: 15 amino acids. The DNA for the CDR3 is TGCGCCAGCAGAGCCGGGACAGGGGAGCGTTCACCCCTCCACTTT. This sequence encodes CASRAGTGERSPLHF.

This clonotype showed up just a few times. V and J are TRBV12-3 or TRBV12-4 and TRBJ2-1, with D unresolved. The ends were cut back, 3 bases at V and 8 bases at J, with 8 bases in the middle. The CDR3 covers 12 residues. Here the CDR3 reads CASSFTLDEQFF. In nucleotides, the CDR3 is TGTGCCAGCAGTTTCACTCTCGATGAGCAGTTCTTC.

This clonotype was counted between two and nine times. The chain combines TRBV28 with TRBJ1-1; possibly TRBD1 for D (5 bases). Trimming cost V 4 bases and J 3 bases, with 15 bases left between them. Per germline, CDR1 MDHEN and CDR2 SYDVKM. The CDR3 runs 15 residues. This chain's CDR3 is CASSSQGWEDTEAFF. CDR3 coding DNA: TGTGCCAGCAGTTCTCAGGGATGGGAGGACACTGAAGCTTTCTTT.